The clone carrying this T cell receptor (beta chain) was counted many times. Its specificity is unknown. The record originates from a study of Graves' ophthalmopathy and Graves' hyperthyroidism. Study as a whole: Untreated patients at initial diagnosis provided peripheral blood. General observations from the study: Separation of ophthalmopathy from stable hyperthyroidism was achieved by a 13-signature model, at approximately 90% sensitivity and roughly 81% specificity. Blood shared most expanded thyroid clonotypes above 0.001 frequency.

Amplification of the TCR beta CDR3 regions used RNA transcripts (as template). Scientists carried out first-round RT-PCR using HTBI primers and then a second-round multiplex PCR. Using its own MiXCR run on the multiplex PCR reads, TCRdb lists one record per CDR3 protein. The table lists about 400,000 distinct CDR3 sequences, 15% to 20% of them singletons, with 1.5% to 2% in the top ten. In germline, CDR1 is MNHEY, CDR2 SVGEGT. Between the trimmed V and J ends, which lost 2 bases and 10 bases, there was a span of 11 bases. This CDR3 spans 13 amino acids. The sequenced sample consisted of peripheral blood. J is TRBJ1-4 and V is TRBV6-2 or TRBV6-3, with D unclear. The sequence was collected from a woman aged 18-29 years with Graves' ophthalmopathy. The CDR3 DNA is TGTGCCAGCAGTTACGAGGACCCCGGAAAACTGTTTTTT. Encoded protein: CASSYEDPGKLFF.